The entry below describes one T cell receptor (beta chain). Its specific antigen is unknown. No clone much larger than this one lies a single base away; base qualities are absent. The sample comes from a study of CD8 T cells in Susac syndrome (dated by TCRdb to between 2018 and 2021). With regard to the full study: Whether CD8+ T cell activation and differentiation in Susac syndrome was antigen driven was tested using repertoire sequencing. Clonality of the CD8+ T cell repertoire was compared between more than 9 healthy donors, about 14 Susac syndrome patients and 15 or so multiple sclerosis patients. General study outcomes and caveats: The study acknowledged that relatively few individuals were included in the TCR sequencing and HLA analysis.

High-throughput TCR beta sequencing profiled peripheral blood CD8+ and CD4+ T cells from healthy donors, Susac syndrome patients and multiple sclerosis patients. The multiple sclerosis controls were treatment-naive patients whose relapsing-remitting disease, either stable or active, fulfilled the revised McDonald criteria. Bulk CD8+ and CD4+ T cells were purified by magnetic negative isolation, while CD8+ TEMRA cells were enriched using FACS. Blood was collected in EDTA tubes and processed within 24 hours, with PBMCs isolated through density gradient centrifugation. PBMCs destined for TCR sequencing were cryopreserved in liquid nitrogen and later thawed in a 37 °C water bath. A purity of at least 90% was achieved for sorted or isolated CD4+, CD8+ and CD8+ TEMRA cells. After removal of 1 base from V and 6 bases from J, the junction retains 5 bases not matched to a gene. The CDR3 numbers 16 residues from cysteine through phenylalanine. Only the CDR3 DNA is retained, 48 bases long and in frame from the first base. CDR1 LGHNT and CDR2 FRNRAP were looked up in the germline V gene.

RNA was extracted using the RNeasy kit, and roughly 0.5 to 1 ug of the RNA was reverse transcribed with random hexamers. TCR beta CDR3 regions were amplified with the immunoSEQ multiplex PCR assay covering 54 Vbeta and 13 Jbeta segments. PCR amplification bias was corrected using a synthetic template baseline for primer optimization and computational correction. The original methods were these. Reads were annotated to V, D and J genes per IMGT and analyzed with immunoSEQ Analyzer, keeping only productive sequences. To calculate clonality, Shannon entropy was normalized by log2 of the number of productive unique sequences and then subtracted from one. Public and private clones were assessed among the 100 most prevalent clones of each patient and control. Clones were defined as Susac-specific when absent from the healthy and MS cohorts, from roughly 1,100 published viral clones and from other ImmuneACCESS disease sequences. TCRdb applied fastp at Q25 and MiXCR to the public reads, then kept only in-frame beta chains. A single entry per CDR3 protein holds the most common genes and DNA from its merged rows. V and J calls and clone size were set by TCRdb, not the authors. This sample has about 130,000 distinct CDR3 sequences in its table, and 90% to 95% of those were observed once. The ten most abundant clones make up about 0.25% of the sample.

Sequenced sample: CD8+ T cells from PBMCs. The clonotype was recovered from a human donor with multiple sclerosis. This sequence uses TRBV12-5 and TRBJ2-3, and 12 bases in between align with TRBD2. The CDR3 has the sequence CASGLGLAGALDTQYF. Read as DNA, the sequence is TGTGCTAGTGGTTTGGGACTAGCGGGAGCACTCGATACGCAGTATTTT.